This is a list of T cell receptor beta chains from one sample in a study of T cell changes during pregnancy in multiple sclerosis. The protocol was immunoSEQ multiplex PCR, while the TCRdb copy is restricted to in-frame clones and leaves out a portion. This sample has over 65,000 clones; about 89% occur once, and the top ten carry approximately 2.5%. The source was peripheral blood, collected in the first trimester of pregnancy. All receptors come from a female donor with multiple sclerosis, enrolled in a pregnancy study. CDR3s leave out the opening cysteine and the closing phenylalanine or tryptophan. Fields, in order: V gene, CDR3 protein.

v_call: TRBV19
cdr3_aa: ASTETSGGYNEQF

v_call: TRBV7-2
cdr3_aa: ASSSQGDTEAF

v_call: TRBV27
cdr3_aa: ASSLWTGQETQY

v_call: TRBV28
cdr3_aa: ASSASHGTTYVEQY

v_call: TRBV5-5
cdr3_aa: ASSGPGLAGMFEQF

v_call: TRBV7-9
cdr3_aa: ASSLVMSGLGHQPQH

v_call: TRBV29-1
cdr3_aa: SVEDIVTSGGRNEQF

v_call: TRBV5-5
cdr3_aa: ASSLGQGGDQPQH

v_call: TRBV10-3
cdr3_aa: AIRDSTYEQY

v_call: TRBV18
cdr3_aa: ASSPRTQDNSPLH

v_call: TRBV29-1
cdr3_aa: SVFGQGPSYYGYT

v_call: TRBV7-9
cdr3_aa: ASSLQGASNYGYT

v_call: TRBV29-1
cdr3_aa: SVAGVASEAF

v_call: TRBV28
cdr3_aa: ASSFLREGGETQY

v_call: TRBV27
cdr3_aa: ASRPTLQGGSVSPLH

v_call: TRBV5-1
cdr3_aa: ASSLGGMNTEAF

v_call: TRBV7-3
cdr3_aa: ASSLSESGRGDEQF

v_call: TRBV30
cdr3_aa: AWSVLGGGRTEAF

v_call: TRBV5-1
cdr3_aa: ASTLRTGAGELF

v_call: TRBV5-6
cdr3_aa: ASSLAGSYEQY

v_call: TRBV5-1
cdr3_aa: ASSIGTGLNSPLH

v_call: TRBV27
cdr3_aa: ASSFQGSGSPLH

v_call: TRBV30
cdr3_aa: AWSVGANIQY

v_call: TRBV11-2
cdr3_aa: ASSLDRRGNTEAF

v_call: TRBV6-6
cdr3_aa: ASSGTGEYEQY

v_call: TRBV11-3
cdr3_aa: ASSSQPGTGGFEQF

v_call: TRBV28
cdr3_aa: ASSFDSNYGYT

v_call: TRBV27
cdr3_aa: ASGHSGSPYNEQF

v_call: TRBV5-4
cdr3_aa: ASSLAGGNYNEQF

v_call: TRBV19
cdr3_aa: ASSIRGGGTDTQY

v_call: TRBV28
cdr3_aa: GSSGNTIY

v_call: TRBV28
cdr3_aa: ASSLAGSNYGYT

v_call: TRBV28
cdr3_aa: ASSVPASGSTYEQY

v_call: TRBV27
cdr3_aa: ASSLSIAEEQY

v_call: TRBV4-1
cdr3_aa: ASSQDGGGDYEQY

v_call: TRBV29-1
cdr3_aa: SVSQAGGSYNEQF

v_call: TRBV19
cdr3_aa: ASMGRGSTDTQY

v_call: TRBV7-3
cdr3_aa: ASSPSQADTQY

v_call: TRBV2
cdr3_aa: ASSEGQGTDTQY

v_call: TRBV6-5
cdr3_aa: ASSYSRQGRWYGYT

v_call: TRBV19
cdr3_aa: ASSIYRGTVTTEAF

v_call: TRBV14
cdr3_aa: ASSPGLGSSYEQY

v_call: TRBV4-1
cdr3_aa: ASSQGPGLVLETQY

v_call: TRBV11-2
cdr3_aa: ASSLLAGTGVREQY

v_call: TRBV6-5
cdr3_aa: ASSDRFNSPLH

v_call: TRBV7-6
cdr3_aa: ASSLTRRSYGYT

v_call: TRBV18
cdr3_aa: ASSPLSGGYTEQF

v_call: TRBV7-8
cdr3_aa: ASSLGWRRQETQY

v_call: TRBV2
cdr3_aa: ASRRDSYTEAF

v_call: TRBV7-2
cdr3_aa: ASSQGAATDTQY

v_call: TRBV27
cdr3_aa: ASSLQGSGNTIY

v_call: TRBV6-1
cdr3_aa: ASNRQGRWGETQY

v_call: TRBV27
cdr3_aa: ASSLWGGHPTYEQY

v_call: TRBV6-6
cdr3_aa: ASRPVISGVNIQY

v_call: TRBV6-5
cdr3_aa: ASSSTGGGTGELF

v_call: TRBV5-1
cdr3_aa: ASSSAGTEQY

v_call: TRBV5-1
cdr3_aa: ASSRGSGVGNEQY

v_call: TRBV28
cdr3_aa: ASTLGGQLNTEAF